One sample yielded the 21 T cell receptor beta chains listed below, sequenced in a study of blood T cell repertoires in COVID-19. Libraries were prepared by immunoSEQ multiplex PCR; TCRdb keeps only in-frame clonotypes and omits some of them. Among 200,000 to 250,000 clones listed, about 80% were seen once. The sample consisted of peripheral blood. All receptors derive from a woman over 75 with COVID-19, enrolled during active disease.

The rearrangement joins TRBV9 to TRBJ2-5; the D gene is possibly TRBD1 (5 bases). V gave up 0 bases and J gave up 2 bases, with 14 bases separating them. The CDR3 runs 16 residues. Germline V gene lookup returns CDR1 SGDLS and CDR2 YYNGEE. CDR3 protein: CASSVGTGPSQETQYF. The CDR3 nucleotides read TGTGCCAGCAGCGTAGGTACAGGACCAAGTCAAGAGACCCAGTACTTC.

The CDR3 is CASSFYSGSGDTQYF. The CDR3 DNA reads as TGTGCCAGCAGCTTTTACAGCGGGAGTGGAGATACGCAGTATTTT. V gene TRBV5-8 combines with J gene TRBJ2-3; 8 positions match TRBD2. The CDR3 has 15 residues. The germline gives CDR1 SGHTS, CDR2 YDEGEE. V shed 2 bases, J shed 5 bases, and the junction held 7 bases outside the gene matches.

This chain joins TRBV24-1 and TRBJ2-2; 9 bases align to TRBD1. Trimming removed 3 bases from V and 8 bases from J; junction bases left unmatched: 9. Per the germline V gene, CDR1 is KGHDR and CDR2 is SFDVKD. The CDR3 loop spans 16 amino acids. As DNA, the CDR3 is TGTGCCACCAGTGATCCCGGGACAGGGAGGACGGGGGAGCTGTTTTTT. This gives the protein CATSDPGTGRTGELFF.

This chain links TRBV5-5 with TRBJ1-4, with 7 bases identical to TRBD1. The germline V gene has CDR1 SGHKS and CDR2 YYEKEE (reference sequence). V shed 0 bases and J 6 bases; nucleotides not matched to a gene: 5. The CDR3 has 15 residues. CDR3 nucleotide sequence: TGTGCCAGCAGCTTGGTCGGGACAGTAGATGAAAAACTGTTTTTT. Translated: CASSLVGTVDEKLFF.

The chain carries TRBV3-1 (or the pseudogene TRBV3-2) and TRBJ2-3, with D maybe TRBD2 (6 bases). V was clipped by 3 bases and J by 2 bases, with 9 bases between them. The CDR3 spans 14 residues. Germline V gives CDR1 LGHDT, CDR2 YNNKEL (reference sequence). Here the CDR3 DNA reads TGTGCCAGCAGCCAGGGACTGATCACAGATACGCAGTATTTT. As protein: CASSQGLITDTQYF.

This clone was seen only once. The rearrangement links TRBV5-6 to TRBJ1-5, with D unclear. The CDR3 sequence is 14 residues long. Trimming pared 3 bases from V and 6 bases from J, leaving 13 bases between. In germline, CDR1 is SGHDT, CDR2 YYEEEE. CDR3 sequence: CASSSRDWGQPQHF. CDR3 coding DNA: TGTGCCAGCAGCTCCCGGGATTGGGGTCAGCCCCAGCATTTT.

The rearrangement links TRBV15 to TRBJ2-3; possibly TRBD1 for D (6 bases). CDR3 size: 14 residues. Germline values: CDR1 LNHNV, CDR2 YYDKDF (reference sequence). Trimming removed 5 bases at V and 2 bases at J, with 11 bases between. The CDR3 DNA reads TGTGCCACCAGCCGACAGGAAGACACAGATACGCAGTATTTT. This translates into CATSRQEDTDTQYF.

The chain uses TRBV7-2 and TRBJ2-7; D is unclear. V was clipped by 5 bases and J by 6 bases, with 17 bases between them. This CDR3 is 14 amino acids long. Germline V gene sequence: CDR1 SGHTA, CDR2 FQGNSA. Written as DNA, the CDR3 is TGTGCCAGCAGCCCTAGAAGGCTAGTTGGCGAGCAGTACTTC. Translated: CASSPRRLVGEQYF.

This sequence joins TRBV5-1 and TRBJ2-3, with 11 bases identical to TRBD2. Germline trimming cut 2 bases from V and 4 bases from J; bases unmatched to any gene: 12. The CDR3 is 18 residues long. In germline, CDR1 is SGHRS, CDR2 YFSETQ. The CDR3 region is CASSFGGLAGGGADTQYF. The DNA for the CDR3 is TGCGCCAGCAGCTTCGGCGGTCTAGCGGGAGGAGGGGCAGATACGCAGTATTTT.

The J gene is TRBJ2-1, the V gene TRBV11-2; 8 bases align to TRBD1. CDR3 length: 15 amino acids. Unmatched junction bases numbered 3, after V lost 4 bases and J lost 1 base. Germline CDR1 SGHAT, CDR2 FQNNGV. The CDR3 spells CASSSRTGSYNEQFF. CDR3 nucleotides: TGTGCCAGCAGCTCACGGACAGGGTCCTACAATGAGCAGTTCTTC.

The CDR3 loop reads CASSPSAGEETQYF. CDR3 coding DNA: TGTGCCAGCTCACCGTCGGCAGGGGAAGAGACCCAGTACTTC. V gene TRBV18 combines with J gene TRBJ2-5, with a weak D call TRBD1 (6 bases). V was clipped by 3 bases and J by 3 bases, with 11 bases between them. The CDR3 covers 14 residues. Germline V lookup: CDR1 KGHSH, CDR2 LQKENI. Looking up the rest from reference TRBV18 and TRBJ2-5 gives the full variable domain: NAGVMQNPRHLVRRRGQEARLRCSPMKGHSHVYWYRQLPEEGLKFMVYLQKENIIDESGMPKERFSAEFPKEGPSILRIQQVVRGDSAAYFCASSPSAGEETQYFGPGTRLLVL.

V is TRBV6-5 and J is TRBJ2-2; 7 nucleotides align to TRBD2. After removal of 8 bases from V and 3 bases from J, the junction contained 3 bases not matched to a gene. In germline, CDR1 is MNHEY, CDR2 SVGAGI. The CDR3 runs 13 residues. The CDR3 DNA sequence: TGTGCCAGCTGCGGGAGCTACACCGGGGAGCTGTTTTTT. This encodes CASCGSYTGELFF.

CDR3 sequence (DNA): TGTGCCAGCAGCTCGGCAGGTTACGAGCAGTACTTC. As protein: CASSSAGYEQYF. The chain links TRBV7-9 to TRBJ2-7; no clear D gene. The V gene lost 4 bases and the J gene lost 4 bases, with 8 bases spanning the gap. The CDR3 length is 12 residues. Per germline, CDR1 SEHNR and CDR2 FQNEAQ (reference sequence). Supplemented by reference TRBV7-9 and TRBJ2-7, the full variable domain reads DTGVSQNPRHKITKRGQNVTFRCDPISEHNRLYWYRQTLGQGPEFLTYFQNEAQLEKSRLLSDRFSAERPKGSFSTLEIQRTEQGDSAMYLCASSSAGYEQYFGPGTRLTVT.

The CDR3: CASSPWGATGGSSGYF. The CDR3, as DNA: TGTGCCAGCAGCCCTTGGGGGGCTACAGGGGGCTCCTCCGGGTACTTC. The genes are TRBV5-6 and TRBJ2-7, with 9 nucleotides matching TRBD1. The CDR3 has 16 residues. Germline-derived CDR1 and CDR2 are SGHDT and YYEEEE. V was pared by 4 bases and J by 12 bases, with 20 bases of the junction left unmatched.

The genes are TRBV10-3 and TRBJ1-2; D is ambiguous. CDR1 is ENHRY, CDR2 SYGVKD, per germline. The CDR3 length is 14 residues. Between the trimmed V and J ends, which lost 8 bases and 4 bases, there was a span of 17 bases. CDR3 in amino acids: CAIGQDLAPYGYTF. CDR3 sequence (DNA): TGTGCCATCGGGCAGGACTTAGCCCCCTATGGCTACACCTTC.

The chain uses TRBV5-1 and TRBJ2-5, with D possibly TRBD2 on 6 matching bases. This CDR3 spans 14 amino acids. V was shortened by 0 bases and J by 3 bases, with 9 bases between the two germline ends. The germline V gene encodes CDR1 SGHRS and CDR2 YFSETQ. CDR3 region: CASSLAPGEETQYF. The DNA of the CDR3 is TGCGCCAGCAGCTTGGCCCCGGGGGAAGAGACCCAGTACTTC. Together with reference TRBV5-1 and TRBJ2-5, the CDR3 gives the full variable domain: KAGVTQTPRYLIKTRGQQVTLSCSPISGHRSVSWYQQTPGQGLQFLFEYFSETQRNKGNFPGRFSGRQFSNSRSEMNVSTLELGDSALYLCASSLAPGEETQYFGPGTRLLVL.

On this clone itself: This same CDR3 is encoded by further DNA sequences in the sample. The gene calls are TRBV5-4 and TRBJ1-1; D might be TRBD1 (5 bases). The V and J ends lost 5 bases and 1 base respectively, with 9 bases between them. Germline values: CDR1 SGHNT, CDR2 YYREEE (reference sequence). The CDR3 consists of 13 residues. CDR3 sequence (DNA): TGTGCCAGCAGTAAAACAGGGAACACTGAAGCTTTCTTT. It yields the protein CASSKTGNTEAFF.

This chain links TRBV3-1 (or the pseudogene TRBV3-2) with TRBJ1-6; TRBD1 matches 9 bases. The V segment lost 4 bases and the J segment 7 bases; nucleotides outside the gene matches: 5. The germline V gene encodes CDR1 LGHDT and CDR2 YNNKEL (reference sequence). This CDR3 is 15 amino acids long. The CDR3 region has the DNA TGTGCCAGCAGCCGGTCGGACAGGGGAAATTCACCCCTCCACTTT. Encoded protein: CASSRSDRGNSPLHF.

The chain is built from TRBV3-1 (or the pseudogene TRBV3-2) and TRBJ1-3, with D uncertain. V lost 0 bases and J 0 bases, leaving 12 bases between the germline ends. The CDR3 spans 17 residues. Germline V gives CDR1 LGHDT, CDR2 YNNKEL (reference sequence). This chain's CDR3 is CASSQENGSDSGNTIYF. Written as DNA, the CDR3 is TGTGCCAGCAGCCAAGAAAACGGGTCCGACTCTGGAAACACCATATATTTT.

This clone showed up just a few times. The J gene is TRBJ2-7, the V gene TRBV10-3, with D perhaps matching TRBD1 (7 bases). Trimming cost V 6 bases and J 0 bases, with 12 bases left between them. CDR1 ENHRY and CDR2 SYGVKD come from the germline V gene. The CDR3 is 14 residues long. The CDR3 region is CAISGGGASYEQYF. In DNA, the CDR3 is TGTGCCATCAGCGGAGGGGGCGCCTCCTACGAGCAGTACTTC.

CDR3 sequence reads: CATSGGSGYNEQFF. In DNA form, the CDR3 reads TGCGCCACCTCGGGAGGGAGTGGTTACAATGAGCAGTTCTTC. The V and J genes are TRBV5-1 and TRBJ2-1, with 8 bases that match TRBD2. The CDR3 contains 14 residues. Germline CDR1 SGHRS, CDR2 YFSETQ. J gave up 4 bases and V 9 bases, and 9 bases lay outside the gene matches.